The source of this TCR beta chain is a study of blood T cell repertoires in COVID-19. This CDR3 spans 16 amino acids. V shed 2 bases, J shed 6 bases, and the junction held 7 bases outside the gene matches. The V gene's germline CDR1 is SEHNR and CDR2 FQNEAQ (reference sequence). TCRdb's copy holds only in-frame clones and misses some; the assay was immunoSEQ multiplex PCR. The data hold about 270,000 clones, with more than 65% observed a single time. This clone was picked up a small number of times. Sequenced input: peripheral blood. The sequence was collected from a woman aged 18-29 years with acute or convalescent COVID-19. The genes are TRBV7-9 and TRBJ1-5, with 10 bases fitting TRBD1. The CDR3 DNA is TGTGCCAGCAGCTTAACCGGGACAGGGGTCGGTCAGCCCCAGCATTTT. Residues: CASSLTGTGVGQPQHF.